Presented here are 30 T cell receptor beta chains from one specimen sequenced in a study of control samples from healthy donors and cancer patients. Measured with immunoSEQ multiplex PCR; TCRdb has only the in-frame clones, and not every one. The table has roughly 150,000 clones, around 88% seen once; the top ten hold less than 2%. The sequenced material came from blood. These receptors were taken from a man aged 18 to 30 in good health.

In nucleotides, the CDR3 is TGTGCCAGCAGCGTAGCCGGGACAGGGGCTGAAGCTTTCTTT. It specifies CASSVAGTGAEAFF. The rearrangement links TRBV9 to TRBJ1-1; 10 bases line up with TRBD1. This CDR3 contains 14 residues. V trimming: 0 bases; J trimming: 6 bases; junction bases outside the gene matches: 2. Germline-derived CDR1 and CDR2 are SGDLS and YYNGEE.

V and J are TRBV5-6 and TRBJ2-3; maybe TRBD1 (5 bases). The CDR3 contains 14 residues. CDR1 and CDR2 from the germline V gene are SGHDT and YYEEEE. V lost 0 bases and J 2 bases, leaving 7 bases between the germline ends. The CDR3 is CASSLAGSTDTQYF. CDR3 nucleotides: TGTGCCAGCAGCTTGGCAGGGTCCACAGATACGCAGTATTTT.

The J gene is TRBJ1-1, the V gene TRBV28; D call uncertain. Trimming pared 7 bases from V and 4 bases from J, leaving 10 bases between. The germline CDR1 and CDR2 sequences are MDHEN and SYDVKM. CDR3 length: 12 amino acids. The CDR3 here is CASKLHGTEAFF. The CDR3, as DNA: TGTGCCAGCAAACTCCATGGCACTGAAGCTTTCTTT.

J is TRBJ2-1 and V is TRBV24-1, with TRBD2 matching over 12 bases. Germline CDR1 KGHDR, CDR2 SFDVKD. The V and J ends lost 3 bases and 2 bases, in that order; junction bases with no gene match: 16. The CDR3 runs 21 residues. CDR3 bases: TGTGCCACCAGTGATCCTCGAGATAGGACTAGCGGGGTTTCCCCCTACAATGAGCAGTTCTTC. It encodes CATSDPRDRTSGVSPYNEQFF.

The CDR3 DNA follows: TGTGCCAGCAGCCGGGACAGGGGCACAGATACGCAGTATTTT. Translating it yields CASSRDRGTDTQYF. This chain joins TRBV5-4 and TRBJ2-3; 9 positions match TRBD1. The J segment lost 1 base and the V segment lost 4 bases, leaving 1 base of the junction unmatched. The germline CDR1 and CDR2 sequences are SGHNT and YYREEE (reference sequence). CDR3 length: 14 residues. Variable domain in full (rest from reference TRBV5-4 and TRBJ2-3): ETGVTQSPTHLIKTRGQQVTLRCSSQSGHNTVSWYQQALGQGPQFIFQYYREEENGRGNFPPRFSGLQFPNYSSELNVNALELDDSALYLCASSRDRGTDTQYFGPGTRLTVL.

The chain links TRBV7-2 to TRBJ2-1; D is undetermined. CDR3 length: 15 amino acids. CDR1 is SGHTA, CDR2 FQGNSA, per germline. V was trimmed by 1 base and J by 0 bases, leaving 7 bases between them. The CDR3, as DNA: TGTGCCAGCAGCTTAGGTCCCAGCTCCTACAATGAGCAGTTCTTC. Encoded protein: CASSLGPSSYNEQFF.

This chain links TRBV6-2 or TRBV6-3 with TRBJ2-1; 9 bases match TRBD2. Germline lookup yields CDR1 MNHEY and CDR2 SVGEGT. CDR3 length: 15 residues. With V trimmed by 2 bases and J by 6 bases, 5 bases remained unmatched. This CDR3 reads CASSYGGGARNEQFF. The CDR3 nucleotides read TGTGCCAGCAGTTACGGCGGGGGGGCCCGCAATGAGCAGTTCTTC.

V gene TRBV27 combines with J gene TRBJ2-2; perhaps TRBD2 as D (7 bases). The CDR3 spans 17 residues. Per the germline V gene, CDR1 is MNHEY and CDR2 is SMNVEV (reference sequence). Between the trimmed V and J ends, which lost 5 bases and 3 bases, there was a span of 19 bases. CDR3 coding DNA: TGTGCCAGCAGTCCCCGGAGGGGAGGGGGGGACACCGGGGAGCTGTTTTTT. It yields the protein CASSPRRGGGDTGELFF.

This chain uses TRBV6-5 with TRBJ1-4; D unclear. V lost 8 bases and J 0 bases, leaving 7 bases between the germline ends. The length of the CDR3 is 13 residues. The germline CDR1 and CDR2 sequences are MNHEY and SVGAGI. The CDR3 nucleotides read TGTGCCAGCGCAAGGACAACTAATGAAAAACTGTTTTTT. Encoded protein: CASARTTNEKLFF.

This chain connects TRBV5-4 to TRBJ2-1, with D perhaps matching TRBD2 (5 bases). This CDR3 is 14 amino acids long. Trimming pared 3 bases from V and 7 bases from J, leaving 14 bases between. Per the germline V gene, CDR1 is SGHNT and CDR2 is YYREEE (reference sequence). CDR3 protein: CASSSWRSSNEQFF. The CDR3, as DNA: TGTGCCAGCAGCTCCTGGAGGTCGTCAAATGAGCAGTTCTTC. The variable domain in full, with the rest retrieved from reference TRBV5-4 and TRBJ2-1, is ETGVTQSPTHLIKTRGQQVTLRCSSQSGHNTVSWYQQALGQGPQFIFQYYREEENGRGNFPPRFSGLQFPNYSSELNVNALELDDSALYLCASSSWRSSNEQFFGPGTRLTVL.

The J gene is TRBJ2-3, the V gene TRBV4-1; 7 bases match TRBD2. V trimming: 0 bases; J trimming: 4 bases; junction bases outside the gene matches: 7. Germline values: CDR1 MGHRA, CDR2 YSYEKL. The CDR3 runs to 16 residues. The CDR3 DNA reads as TGCGCCAGCAGCCAAGATGATCTGGGGGGGGCAGATACGCAGTATTTT. It specifies CASSQDDLGGADTQYF.

This chain joins TRBV7-2 and TRBJ1-1; 11 nucleotides line up with TRBD1. The length of the CDR3 is 14 residues. Germline V CDR1 and CDR2: SGHTA, FQGNSA. Unmatched junction bases numbered 4, after V lost 5 bases and J lost 5 bases. Here the CDR3 reads CASSQGQGGTEAFF. For the CDR3, the DNA is TGTGCCAGCAGCCAGGGACAGGGGGGGACTGAAGCTTTCTTT.

The chain recombines TRBV7-8 with TRBJ2-3; TRBD2 matches at 7 bases. V was pared by 1 base and J by 3 bases, with 7 bases of the junction left unmatched. The CDR3 is 16 amino acids. Germline CDR1 SGHVS, CDR2 FQNEAQ. CDR3 nucleotides: TGTGCCAGCAGCTTAGTAGATGGGAGGGGAACAGATACGCAGTATTTT. It yields the protein CASSLVDGRGTDTQYF.

The V and J genes are TRBV24-1 and TRBJ2-5; D may be TRBD1 (5 bases). Trimming stripped 0 bases from V and 5 bases from J, with 15 bases between. From germline, CDR1 is KGHDR and CDR2 SFDVKD. The CDR3 consists of 16 residues. The CDR3: CATSDLGQGGVETQYF. CDR3 sequence (DNA): TGTGCCACCAGTGATTTGGGGCAGGGTGGGGTTGAGACCCAGTACTTC.

The chain employs TRBV18 and TRBJ1-1, with 8 positions matching TRBD1. The CDR3 has 13 amino acids. CDR1 and CDR2 (germline): KGHSH, LQKENI. The V segment lost 8 bases and the J segment 4 bases; nucleotides outside the gene matches: 6. The CDR3 region has the DNA TGTGCCAGCAACAGGGGGGTCGGCACTGAAGCTTTCTTT. This translates into CASNRGVGTEAFF.

This clone was detected only once. The chain links TRBV18 to TRBJ1-1; D is perhaps TRBD1 (5 bases). Germline V CDR1 and CDR2: KGHSH, LQKENI. Trimming stripped 3 bases from V and 0 bases from J, with 11 bases between. The CDR3 is made up of 15 amino acids. The CDR3 sequence: CASSPDWGLNTEAFF. CDR3 nucleotide sequence: TGTGCCAGCTCACCGGATTGGGGACTGAACACTGAAGCTTTCTTT.

This chain joins TRBV25-1 and TRBJ1-3; weak D call: TRBD1 (5 bases). The germline CDR1 and CDR2 sequences are MGHDK and SYGVNS. This CDR3 has 17 amino acids. The V and J ends lost 1 base and 4 bases respectively, with 17 bases between them. The CDR3 DNA reads as TGTGCCAGCAGTGAATTAACGGCAGGGATGAGGGGAAACACCATATATTTT. Encoded protein: CASSELTAGMRGNTIYF.

A note on this clone: One end of the junction varies from germline; a read error may be responsible. The gene calls are TRBV7-2 and TRBJ2-1, with TRBD2 identical over 12 bases. CDR1 is SGHTA and CDR2 is FQGNSA in the germline V gene. The CDR3 consists of 16 residues. The CDR3 DNA reads as TGTGCCAGCAGCGTAGCTAGCGGGGGGGCAGACAATGAGCAGTTCTTC. It is translated as CASSVASGGADNEQFF.

This chain uses TRBV28 with TRBJ1-5; possibly TRBD1 for D (5 bases). Trimming left V 3 bases short and J 2 bases short, with 11 bases between. The CDR3 is 15 amino acids. CDR1 and CDR2 from the germline V gene are MDHEN and SYDVKM. The CDR3 DNA sequence: TGTGCCAGCAGTTTGAGGGGAATCGGCAATCAGCCCCAGCATTTT. Protein product: CASSLRGIGNQPQHF.

This clone was recorded only once. The chain employs TRBV13 and TRBJ2-4, with TRBD1 matching 9 bases. Germline V gene data show CDR1 as PRHDT and CDR2 as FYEKMQ (reference sequence). The V segment lost 5 bases and the J segment 9 bases; nucleotides outside the gene matches: 5. The CDR3 sequence is 13 residues long. CDR3 residues: CASSLRDRAIQYF. In DNA, the CDR3 is TGTGCCAGCAGCCTCCGGGACAGGGCCATTCAGTACTTC.

V gene TRBV30 combines with J gene TRBJ1-6; no definite D call. V was trimmed by 5 bases and J by 10 bases, leaving 12 bases between them. Per germline, CDR1 GTSNPN and CDR2 SVGIG (reference sequence). The CDR3 sequence is 12 residues long. The CDR3 loop reads CAWDPVWSPLHF. The CDR3 bases are TGTGCCTGGGACCCCGTGTGGTCACCCCTCCACTTT.

The chain recombines TRBV24-1 with TRBJ2-1, with no clear D. The germline CDR1 and CDR2 sequences are KGHDR and SFDVKD. V lost 9 bases and J lost 3, with 11 bases in between. The CDR3 length is 13 residues. The CDR3 DNA reads TGTGCCACCGCCGGGCCCTACTACAATGAGCAGTTCTTC. This encodes CATAGPYYNEQFF.

The gene calls are TRBV9 and TRBJ2-5, with 9 bases aligning to TRBD2. The germline CDR1 and CDR2 sequences are SGDLS and YYNGEE. The V segment lost 7 bases and the J segment 1 base; nucleotides outside the gene matches: 5. CDR3 length: 14 amino acids. The CDR3 bases are TGTGCCAGCGCGGGGGGGCAGATCCAAGAGACCCAGTACTTC. This sequence encodes CASAGGQIQETQYF.

This clone appeared once. The chain combines TRBV9 with TRBJ1-2, with a weak D call TRBD1 (5 bases). The CDR3 extends over 15 amino acids. V lost 5 bases and J 4 bases, leaving 18 bases between the germline ends. Germline V gene lookup returns CDR1 SGDLS and CDR2 YYNGEE. Here the CDR3 reads CASRADSPYLYGYTF. As DNA, the CDR3 is TGTGCCAGCAGGGCAGACAGCCCATATCTCTATGGCTACACCTTC.

V gene TRBV7-2 combines with J gene TRBJ2-5, with TRBD2 identical over 7 bases. Trimming took 1 base from V and 1 from J; bases not matched to a gene: 0. Germline values: CDR1 SGHTA, CDR2 FQGNSA. The CDR3 extends over 14 amino acids. The CDR3 region is CASSLGGGQETQYF. In DNA form, the CDR3 reads TGTGCCAGCAGCTTAGGGGGGGGCCAAGAGACCCAGTACTTC.

This clone was observed a few times. The sample carries other DNA sequences with the same CDR3. The chain carries TRBV27 and TRBJ1-1; maybe TRBD1 (6 bases). CDR3 length equals 13 residues. Trimming shortened V by 0 bases and J by 4 bases, and 6 bases separated the two germline ends. Germline CDR1 reads MNHEY; CDR2 reads SMNVEV (reference sequence). The CDR3 region has the DNA TGTGCCAGCAGTTTATCAGGGGGCACTGAAGCTTTCTTT. The encoded protein is CASSLSGGTEAFF.

V usage is TRBV2 and J usage is TRBJ2-3; no definite D call. Trimming took 9 bases from V and 2 from J, leaving 9 bases between them. Germline CDR1 and CDR2: SNHLY and FYNNEI. CDR3 length: 12 amino acids. The CDR3 loop reads CASNRYTDTQYF. In DNA, the CDR3 is TGTGCCAGTAACCGATACACAGATACGCAGTATTTT. Drawing the rest from reference TRBV2 and TRBJ2-3, the complete variable domain is EPEVTQTPSHQVTQMGQEVILRCVPISNHLYFYWYRQILGQKVEFLVSFYNNEISEKSEIFDDQFSVERPDGSNFTLKIRSTKLEDSAMYFCASNRYTDTQYFGPGTRLTVL.

V is TRBV19 and J is TRBJ2-1; D gene uncertain. Germline loops: CDR1 LNHDA, CDR2 SQIVND (reference sequence). Trimming took off 4 bases at V and 2 bases at J, with 15 bases between the two ends. The CDR3 totals 16 residues. For the CDR3, the DNA is TGTGCCAGTAGTAGAACAGCGACGGAGACCTACAATGAGCAGTTCTTC. The encoded protein is CASSRTATETYNEQFF.

The V gene is TRBV27, the J gene TRBJ2-2; 7 positions match TRBD1. V was clipped by 5 bases and J by 4 bases; unmatched bases: 7. The germline CDR1 and CDR2 sequences are MNHEY and SMNVEV (reference sequence). This CDR3 spans 15 amino acids. The CDR3 loop is CASSVQGSGTGELFF. In DNA form, the CDR3 reads TGTGCCAGCAGTGTACAGGGGTCTGGCACCGGGGAGCTGTTTTTT.

The rearrangement links TRBV30 to TRBJ1-1; 8 nucleotides line up with TRBD1. Trimming cost V 3 bases and J 5 bases; bases outside gene matches: 14. CDR1 and CDR2 from the germline V gene are GTSNPN and SVGIG (reference sequence). There are 16 residues in the CDR3. The CDR3 reads CAWSPPVRGRETEAFF. CDR3 nucleotide sequence: TGTGCCTGGAGCCCCCCGGTCAGGGGGCGCGAAACTGAAGCTTTCTTT. Using reference TRBV30 and TRBJ1-1 for the parts outside the CDR3, the full variable domain is SQTIHQWPATLVQPVGSPLSLECTVEGTSNPNLYWYRQAAGRGLQLLFYSVGIGQISSEVPQNLSASRPQDRQFILSSKKLLLSDSGFYLCAWSPPVRGRETEAFFGQGTRLTVV.